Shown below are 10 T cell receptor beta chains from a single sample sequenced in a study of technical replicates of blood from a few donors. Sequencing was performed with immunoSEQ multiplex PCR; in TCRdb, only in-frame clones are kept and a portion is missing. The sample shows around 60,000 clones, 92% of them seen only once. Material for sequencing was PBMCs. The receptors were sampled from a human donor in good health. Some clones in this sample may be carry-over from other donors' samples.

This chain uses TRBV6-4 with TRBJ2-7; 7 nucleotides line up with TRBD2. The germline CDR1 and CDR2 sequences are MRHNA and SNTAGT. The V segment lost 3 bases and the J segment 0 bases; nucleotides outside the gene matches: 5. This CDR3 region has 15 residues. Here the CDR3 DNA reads TGTGCCAGCAGTGATAGCGGGCGCCCCTCCTACGAGCAGTACTTC. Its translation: CASSDSGRPSYEQYF.

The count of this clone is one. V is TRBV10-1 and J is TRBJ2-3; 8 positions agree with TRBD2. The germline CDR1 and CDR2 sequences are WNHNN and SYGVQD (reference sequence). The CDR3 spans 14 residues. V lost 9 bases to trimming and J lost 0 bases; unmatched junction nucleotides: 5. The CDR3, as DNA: TGCGCCAGAGGGACTAGTATTAGCACAGATACGCAGTATTTT. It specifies CARGTSISTDTQYF.

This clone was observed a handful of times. CDR3 sequence reads: CASSSRERDQPQHF. CDR3 DNA: TGTGCCAGCAGTAGCAGGGAACGGGATCAGCCCCAGCATTTT. The chain links TRBV6-1 to TRBJ1-5; possible D gene TRBD1, 5 bases. Trimming pared 5 bases from V and 5 bases from J, leaving 13 bases between. Germline V gene lookup returns CDR1 MNHNS and CDR2 SASEGT. The CDR3 has 14 amino acids.

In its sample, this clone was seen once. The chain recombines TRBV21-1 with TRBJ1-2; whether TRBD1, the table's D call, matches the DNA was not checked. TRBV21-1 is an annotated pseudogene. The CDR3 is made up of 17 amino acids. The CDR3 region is CASPSLRTGGERYGYTF. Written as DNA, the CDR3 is TGTGCCAGCCCTTCTCTTCGGACAGGGGGGGAACGCTATGGCTACACCTTC.

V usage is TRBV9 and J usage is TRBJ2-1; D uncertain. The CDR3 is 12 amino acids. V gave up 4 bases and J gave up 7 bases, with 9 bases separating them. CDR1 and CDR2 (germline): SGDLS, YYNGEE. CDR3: CASSPRVNEQFF. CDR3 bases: TGTGCCAGCAGCCCCCGGGTTAATGAGCAGTTCTTC.

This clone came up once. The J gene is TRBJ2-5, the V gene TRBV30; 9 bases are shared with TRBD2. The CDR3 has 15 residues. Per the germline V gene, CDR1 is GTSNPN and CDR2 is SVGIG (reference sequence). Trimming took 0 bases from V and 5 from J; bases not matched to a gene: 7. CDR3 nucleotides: TGTGCCTGGAGTGTAAGGCTAGCGGGACCGGAGACCCAGTACTTC. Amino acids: CAWSVRLAGPETQYF.

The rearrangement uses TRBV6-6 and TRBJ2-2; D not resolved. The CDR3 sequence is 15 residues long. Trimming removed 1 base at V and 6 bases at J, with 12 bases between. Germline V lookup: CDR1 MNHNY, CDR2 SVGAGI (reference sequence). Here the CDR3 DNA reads TGTGCCAGCAGTTACTATTCTGGTTCGGCCGGGGAGCTGTTTTTT. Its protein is CASSYYSGSAGELFF.

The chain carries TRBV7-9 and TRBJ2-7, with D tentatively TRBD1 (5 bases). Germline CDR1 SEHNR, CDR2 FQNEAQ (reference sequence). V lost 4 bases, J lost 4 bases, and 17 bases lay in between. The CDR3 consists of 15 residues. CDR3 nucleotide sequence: TGTGCCAGCAGCTCCCGTCTTGGACAATCTTACGAGCAGTACTTC. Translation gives CASSSRLGQSYEQYF.

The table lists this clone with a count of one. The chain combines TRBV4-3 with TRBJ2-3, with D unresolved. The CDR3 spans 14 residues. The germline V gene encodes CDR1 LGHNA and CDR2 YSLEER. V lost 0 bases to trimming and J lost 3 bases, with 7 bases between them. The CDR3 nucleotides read TGCGCCAGCAGCCAAGATGCCAGTACAGATACGCAGTATTTT. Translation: CASSQDASTDTQYF.

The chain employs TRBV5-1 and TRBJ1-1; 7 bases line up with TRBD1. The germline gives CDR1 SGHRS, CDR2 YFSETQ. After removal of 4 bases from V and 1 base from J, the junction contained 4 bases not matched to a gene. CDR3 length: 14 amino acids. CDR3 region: CASSGDSGNTEAFF. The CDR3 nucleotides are TGCGCCAGCAGCGGGGACAGCGGGAACACTGAAGCTTTCTTT.